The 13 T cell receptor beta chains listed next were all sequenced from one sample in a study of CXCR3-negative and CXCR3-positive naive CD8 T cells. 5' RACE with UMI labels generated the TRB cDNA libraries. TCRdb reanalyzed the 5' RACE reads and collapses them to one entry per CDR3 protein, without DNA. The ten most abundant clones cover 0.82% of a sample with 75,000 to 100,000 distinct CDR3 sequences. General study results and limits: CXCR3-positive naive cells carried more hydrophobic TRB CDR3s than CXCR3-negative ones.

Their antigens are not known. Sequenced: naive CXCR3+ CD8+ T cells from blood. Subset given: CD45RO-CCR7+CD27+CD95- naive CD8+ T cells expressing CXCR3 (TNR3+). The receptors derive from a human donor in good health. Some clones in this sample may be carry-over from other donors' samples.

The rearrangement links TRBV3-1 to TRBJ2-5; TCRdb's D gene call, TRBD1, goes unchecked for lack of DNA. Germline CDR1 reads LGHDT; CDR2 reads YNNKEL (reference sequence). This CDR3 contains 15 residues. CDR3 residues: CASSHDPDPQETQYF.

The CDR3 reads CASSLPLPGTPDIQYF. The chain carries TRBV6-6 and TRBJ2-4; lacking DNA, the TRBD2 call made by TCRdb goes unchecked. Germline CDR1 reads MNHNY; CDR2 reads SVGAGI (reference sequence). The CDR3 is 16 residues long.

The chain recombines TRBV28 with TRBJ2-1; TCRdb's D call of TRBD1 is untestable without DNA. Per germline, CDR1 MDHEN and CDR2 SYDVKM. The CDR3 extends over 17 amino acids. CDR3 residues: CASSLVPPGVSYNEQFF. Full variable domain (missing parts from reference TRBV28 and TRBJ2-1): DVKVTQSSRYLVKRTGEKVFLECVQDMDHENMFWYRQDPGLGLRLIYFSYDVKMKEKGDIPEGYSVSREKKERFSLILESASTNQTSMYLCASSLVPPGVSYNEQFFGPGTRLTVL.

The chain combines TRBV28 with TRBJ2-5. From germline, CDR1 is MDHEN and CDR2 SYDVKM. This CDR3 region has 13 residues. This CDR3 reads CASSLNTLETQYF.

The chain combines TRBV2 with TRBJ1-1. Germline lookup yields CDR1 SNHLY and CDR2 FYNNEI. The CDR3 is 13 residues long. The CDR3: CASLRLLNTEAFF.

The CDR3 loop reads CASSEGLAGPTDTQYF. The chain has TRBV5-1 and TRBJ2-3; TCRdb names TRBD2, which stays unverified in the absence of DNA. The CDR3 consists of 16 residues. Germline CDR1 reads SGHRS; CDR2 reads YFSETQ.

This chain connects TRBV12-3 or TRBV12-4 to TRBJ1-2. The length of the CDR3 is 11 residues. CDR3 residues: CASSSLGGYTF.

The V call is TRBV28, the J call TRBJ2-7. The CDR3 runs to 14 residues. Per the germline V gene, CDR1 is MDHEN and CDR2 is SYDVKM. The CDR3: CASSLSRGSYEQYF. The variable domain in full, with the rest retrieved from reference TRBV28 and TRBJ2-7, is DVKVTQSSRYLVKRTGEKVFLECVQDMDHENMFWYRQDPGLGLRLIYFSYDVKMKEKGDIPEGYSVSREKKERFSLILESASTNQTSMYLCASSLSRGSYEQYFGPGTRLTVT.

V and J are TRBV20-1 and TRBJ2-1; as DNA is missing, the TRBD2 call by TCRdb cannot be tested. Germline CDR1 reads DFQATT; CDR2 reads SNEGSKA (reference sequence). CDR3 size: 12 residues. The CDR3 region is CSARQRDNEQFF.

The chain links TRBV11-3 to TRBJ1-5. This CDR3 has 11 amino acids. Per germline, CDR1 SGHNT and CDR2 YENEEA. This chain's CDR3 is CASAKNQPQHF. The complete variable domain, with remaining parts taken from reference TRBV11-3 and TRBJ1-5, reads EAGVVQSPRYKIIEKKQPVAFWCNPISGHNTLYWYLQNLGQGPELLIRYENEEAVDDSQLPKDRFSAERLKGVDSTLKIQPAELGDSAVYLCASAKNQPQHFGDGTRLSIL.

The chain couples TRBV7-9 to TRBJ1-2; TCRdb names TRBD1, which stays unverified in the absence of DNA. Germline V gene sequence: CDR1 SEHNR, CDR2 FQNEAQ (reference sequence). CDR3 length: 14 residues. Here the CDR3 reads CASSLSGGRLGYTF.

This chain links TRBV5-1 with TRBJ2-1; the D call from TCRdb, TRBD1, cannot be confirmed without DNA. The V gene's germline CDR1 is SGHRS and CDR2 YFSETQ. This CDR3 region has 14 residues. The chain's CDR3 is CASSLTGTYNEQFF.

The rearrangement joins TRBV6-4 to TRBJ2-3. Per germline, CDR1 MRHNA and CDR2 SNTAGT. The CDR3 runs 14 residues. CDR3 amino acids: CASSVYYDTDTQYF.